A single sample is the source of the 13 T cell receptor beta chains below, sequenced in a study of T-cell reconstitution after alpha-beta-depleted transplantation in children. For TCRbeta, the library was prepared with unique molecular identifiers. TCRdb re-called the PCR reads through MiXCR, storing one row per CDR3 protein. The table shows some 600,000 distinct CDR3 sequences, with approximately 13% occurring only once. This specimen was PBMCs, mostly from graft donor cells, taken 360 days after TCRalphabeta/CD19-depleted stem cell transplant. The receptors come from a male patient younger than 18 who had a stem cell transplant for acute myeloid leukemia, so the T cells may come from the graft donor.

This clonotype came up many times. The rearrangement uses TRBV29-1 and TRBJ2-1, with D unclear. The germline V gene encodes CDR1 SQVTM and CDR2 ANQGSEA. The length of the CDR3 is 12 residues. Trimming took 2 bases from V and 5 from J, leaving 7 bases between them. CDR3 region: CSVEKADNEQFF. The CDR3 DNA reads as TGCAGCGTTGAAAAAGCAGACAATGAGCAGTTCTTC.

This CDR3 reads CASSSSGTGYTGELFF. Written as DNA, the CDR3 is TGCGCCAGCAGCTCATCCGGGACAGGGTACACCGGGGAGCTGTTTTTT. V and J are TRBV5-1 and TRBJ2-2; 9 bases are a match to TRBD1. Germline V gene data show CDR1 as SGHRS and CDR2 as YFSETQ. V was clipped by 3 bases and J by 3 bases; unmatched bases: 6. The CDR3 loop spans 16 amino acids.

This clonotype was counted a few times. Here the CDR3 DNA reads TGTGCCAGCAGTTTAGGGACTAGCGGGGGGATCACAGATACGCAGTATTTT. It encodes CASSLGTSGGITDTQYF. The chain is built from TRBV28 and TRBJ2-3, with 15 bases that match TRBD2. This CDR3 has 17 amino acids. The V segment lost 2 bases and the J segment 2 bases; nucleotides outside the gene matches: 2. Germline loops: CDR1 MDHEN, CDR2 SYDVKM.

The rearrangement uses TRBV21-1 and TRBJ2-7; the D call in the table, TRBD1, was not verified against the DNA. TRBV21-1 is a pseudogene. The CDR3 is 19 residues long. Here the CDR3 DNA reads TGTGCCAGCACACTACTACTTATCATTCCGGGACCGACCCTCGACGAGCAGTACTTC. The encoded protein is CASTLLLIIPGPTLDEQYF.

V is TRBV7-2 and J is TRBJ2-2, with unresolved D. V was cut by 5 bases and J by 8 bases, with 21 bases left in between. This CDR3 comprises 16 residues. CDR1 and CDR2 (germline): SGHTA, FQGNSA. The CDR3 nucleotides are TGTGCCAGCAGCCGAGTTTCGCGCCTACCTACTGGGGAGCTGTTTTTT. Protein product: CASSRVSRLPTGELFF.

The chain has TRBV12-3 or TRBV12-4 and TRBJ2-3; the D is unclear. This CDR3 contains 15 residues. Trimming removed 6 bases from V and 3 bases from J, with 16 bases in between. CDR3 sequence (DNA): TGTGCCAGCAGATCCCCGAGGTGGGAAACAGATACGCAGTATTTT. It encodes CASRSPRWETDTQYF.

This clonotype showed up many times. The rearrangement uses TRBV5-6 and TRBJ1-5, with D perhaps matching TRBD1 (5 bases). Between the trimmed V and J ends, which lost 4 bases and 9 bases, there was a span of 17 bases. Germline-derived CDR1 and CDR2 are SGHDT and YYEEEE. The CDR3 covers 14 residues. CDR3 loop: CASSRRGVLRPQHF. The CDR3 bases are TGTGCCAGCAGCCGGAGGGGTGTCTTGAGGCCCCAGCATTTT. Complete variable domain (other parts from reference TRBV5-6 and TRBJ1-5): DAGVTQSPTHLIKTRGQQVTLRCSPKSGHDTVSWYQQALGQGPQFIFQYYEEEERQRGNFPDRFSGHQFPNYSSELNVNALLLGDSALYLCASSRRGVLRPQHFGDGTRLSIL.

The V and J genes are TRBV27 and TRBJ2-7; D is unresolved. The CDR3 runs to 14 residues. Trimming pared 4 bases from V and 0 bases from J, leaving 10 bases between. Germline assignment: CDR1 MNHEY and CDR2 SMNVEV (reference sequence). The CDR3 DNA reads TGTGCCAGCAGTTCTACCGACTCCTCCTACGAGCAGTACTTC. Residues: CASSSTDSSYEQYF.

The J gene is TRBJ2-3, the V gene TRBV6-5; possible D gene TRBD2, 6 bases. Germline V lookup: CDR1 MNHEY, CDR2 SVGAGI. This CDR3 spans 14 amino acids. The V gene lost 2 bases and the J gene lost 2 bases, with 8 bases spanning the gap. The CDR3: CASSYAGFTDTQYF. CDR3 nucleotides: TGTGCCAGCAGTTACGCGGGATTCACAGATACGCAGTATTTT.

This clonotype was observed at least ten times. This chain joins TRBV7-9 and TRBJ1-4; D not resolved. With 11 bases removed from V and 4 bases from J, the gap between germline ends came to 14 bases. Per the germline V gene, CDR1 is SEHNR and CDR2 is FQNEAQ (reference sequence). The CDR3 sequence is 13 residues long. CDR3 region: CALRTDRNEKLFF. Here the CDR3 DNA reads TGTGCCCTGCGGACCGACCGTAATGAAAAACTGTTTTTT.

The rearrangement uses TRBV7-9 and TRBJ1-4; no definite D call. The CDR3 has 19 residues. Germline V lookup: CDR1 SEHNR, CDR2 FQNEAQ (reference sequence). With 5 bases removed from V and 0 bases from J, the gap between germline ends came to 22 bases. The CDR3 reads CASSPLPDLAAATNEKLFF. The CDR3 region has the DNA TGTGCCAGCAGCCCCCTCCCGGATCTTGCAGCTGCAACTAATGAAAAACTGTTTTTT.

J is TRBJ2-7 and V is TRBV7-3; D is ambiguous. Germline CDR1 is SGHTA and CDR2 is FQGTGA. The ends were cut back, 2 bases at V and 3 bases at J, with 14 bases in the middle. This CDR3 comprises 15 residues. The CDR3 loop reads CASSLQRLILYEQYF. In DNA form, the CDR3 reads TGTGCCAGCAGCTTACAACGGCTGATTCTCTACGAGCAGTACTTC.

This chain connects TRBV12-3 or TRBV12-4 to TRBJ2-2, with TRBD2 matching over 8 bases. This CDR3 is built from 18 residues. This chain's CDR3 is CTISFGKAGEGNTGELFF. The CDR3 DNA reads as TGTACCATCAGTTTCGGGAAAGCGGGAGAGGGGAACACCGGGGAGCTGTTTTTT.